The 23 T cell receptor beta chains reported below all come from one sample, sequenced in a study of spatial heterogeneity in lung cancer. The time point denotes: sample taken at primary tumor resection. Sequencing of whole RNA from tumor, nontumor lung or frozen PBMC involved no sorting. TCRdb re-analysed the 5' RACE reads in MiXCR, keeping a single row per CDR3 protein. Of just under 95,000 distinct CDR3 sequences listed, 12% were seen once; the top ten hold about 41%. Material: PBMCs, obtained at surgery. The origin of the receptors is a male donor with early-stage non-small cell lung cancer.

A few counts support this clonotype. The chain uses TRBV30 and TRBJ1-2, with unresolved D. Trimming pared 0 bases from V and 2 bases from J, leaving 7 bases between. Germline loops: CDR1 GTSNPN, CDR2 SVGIG (reference sequence). The CDR3 runs 13 residues. The CDR3 DNA follows: TGTGCCTGGAGTGTATCAGAGAACTATGGCTACACCTTC. Amino acids: CAWSVSENYGYTF. Based on the CDR3 plus reference TRBV30 and TRBJ1-2, the full variable domain is SQTIHQWPATLVQPVGSPLSLECTVEGTSNPNLYWYRQAAGRGLQLLFYSVGIGQISSEVPQNLSASRPQDRQFILSSKKLLLSDSGFYLCAWSVSENYGYTFGSGTRLTVV.

The rearrangement links TRBV2 to TRBJ2-2; D ambiguous. Germline CDR1 and CDR2: SNHLY and FYNNEI. Trimming cost V 3 bases and J 1 base, with 6 bases left between them. The CDR3 spans 14 residues. In DNA form, the CDR3 reads TGTGCCAGCAGTGATGGCAGGAACACCGGGGAGCTGTTTTTT. Encoded protein: CASSDGRNTGELFF.

The chain carries TRBV29-1 and TRBJ2-3; 8 nucleotides agree with TRBD2. After removal of 0 bases from V and 5 bases from J, the junction contained 10 bases not matched to a gene. Per the germline V gene, CDR1 is SQVTM and CDR2 is ANQGSEA. This CDR3 has 16 residues. In DNA, the CDR3 is TGCAGCGTTGAAGATCGGACCAGCGGGAGAATAGATACGCAGTATTTT. Its translation: CSVEDRTSGRIDTQYF.

The chain couples TRBV6-5 to TRBJ2-7; D call uncertain. The ends were cut back, 4 bases at V and 3 bases at J, with 13 bases in the middle. The CDR3 consists of 14 residues. Per the germline V gene, CDR1 is MNHEY and CDR2 is SVGAGI. The CDR3 protein is CASSFAPGDYEQYF. The CDR3 nucleotides are TGTGCCAGCAGTTTTGCTCCAGGAGACTACGAGCAGTACTTC.

V usage is TRBV20-1 and J usage is TRBJ1-5, with D hard to call. CDR1 DFQATT and CDR2 SNEGSKA come from the germline V gene (reference sequence). With 1 base removed from V and 5 bases from J, the gap between germline ends came to 9 bases. The length of the CDR3 is 13 residues. The CDR3 coding sequence is TGCAGTGCTAGAGGGAGGTACGATCAGCCCCAGCATTTT. Protein sequence: CSARGRYDQPQHF.

V is TRBV7-2 and J is TRBJ2-3, with 8 bases that match TRBD1. Looked up from germline, CDR1 is SGHTA and CDR2 is FQGNSA. The CDR3 runs to 15 residues. The trim removed 3 bases at V and 2 bases at J, leaving 4 bases unmatched. CDR3 in DNA: TGTGCCAGCAGCTTTAGGGGACAGGACACAGATACGCAGTATTTT. Translated, it gives CASSFRGQDTDTQYF.

The V gene is TRBV6-2 or TRBV6-3, the J gene TRBJ2-1; a possible D gene is TRBD1 (5 bases). The germline V gene has CDR1 MNHEY and CDR2 SVGEGT. The CDR3 consists of 16 residues. V lost 5 bases and J lost 6, with 20 bases in between. CDR3 region: CASSSPPTVISNEQFF. DNA for the CDR3: TGTGCCAGCAGTAGCCCGCCGACAGTTATTTCCAATGAGCAGTTCTTC.

This clonotype turned up a few times. Germline and junction disagree at one end, which may indicate a read error. CDR3 region: CVTSDTSGGFSYNEQFF. DNA of the CDR3: TGTGTCACCAGTGACACTAGCGGGGGATTTTCCTACAATGAGCAGTTCTTC. The V gene is TRBV24-1, the J gene TRBJ2-1; 11 bases align to TRBD2. The CDR3 loop spans 17 amino acids. Per the germline V gene, CDR1 is KGHDR and CDR2 is SFDVKD.

CDR3 amino acids: CASSFSRQGQPQHF. CDR3 DNA sequence: TGTGCCAGCAGCTTTTCCCGCCAGGGTCAGCCCCAGCATTTT. This chain uses TRBV7-8 with TRBJ1-5; D perhaps matches TRBD1 (5 bases). The CDR3 runs to 14 residues. Germline V gene sequence: CDR1 SGHVS, CDR2 FQNEAQ. The ends were cut back, 3 bases at V and 6 bases at J, with 12 bases in the middle.

The V call is TRBV27, the J call TRBJ2-7; no definite D call. Germline loops: CDR1 MNHEY, CDR2 SMNVEV (reference sequence). V was cut by 0 bases and J by 2 bases, with 11 bases left in between. The CDR3 has 15 amino acids. CDR3 DNA sequence: TGTGCCAGCAGTTTATCTATCGGGTTGGCCTACGAGCAGTACTTC. This gives the protein CASSLSIGLAYEQYF.

In this sample, this clonotype turned up a few times. V gene TRBV12-3 or TRBV12-4 combines with J gene TRBJ2-7, with 7 bases matching TRBD1. V shed 7 bases and J 5 bases; nucleotides not matched to a gene: 11. This CDR3 is built from 14 residues. In DNA, the CDR3 is TGTGCCAGCACCTTCGGGCAGGGGGACCACGAGCAGTACTTC. Translation gives CASTFGQGDHEQYF.

There are a few counts of this clonotype. The chain couples TRBV7-2 to TRBJ2-2, with no clear D. CDR3 length equals 13 residues. V lost 1 base and J 6 bases, leaving 6 bases between the germline ends. In germline, CDR1 is SGHTA, CDR2 FQGNSA. In DNA, the CDR3 is TGTGCCAGCAGCTTAGGGCAAGCCGGGGAGCTGTTTTTT. This gives the protein CASSLGQAGELFF.

The chain links TRBV2 to TRBJ2-5; D possibly corresponds to TRBD2 (6 bases). Germline V lookup: CDR1 SNHLY, CDR2 FYNNEI. The V end lost 10 bases, the J end lost 4 bases, and 13 bases lay between the germline ends. CDR3 length: 12 residues. The CDR3 protein is CATRLDRETQYF. DNA for the CDR3: TGTGCCACCAGACTAGACCGAGAGACCCAGTACTTC.

The table lists this clonotype with a count of one. The CDR3 spells CASRTGGLGDTQYF. The CDR3 region has the DNA TGTGCCTCACGGACAGGGGGCCTAGGAGATACGCAGTATTTT. J is TRBJ2-3 and V is TRBV15, with 11 positions matching TRBD1. Per the germline V gene, CDR1 is LNHNV and CDR2 is YYDKDF (reference sequence). The V and J ends lost 11 bases and 5 bases, in that order; junction bases with no gene match: 9. The length of the CDR3 is 14 residues. Full variable domain (outside the CDR3, taken from reference TRBV15 and TRBJ2-3): DAMVIQNPRYQVTQFGKPVTLSCSQTLNHNVMYWYQQKSSQAPKLLFHYYDKDFNNEADTPDNFQSRRPNTSFCFLDIRSPGLGDTAMYLCASRTGGLGDTQYFGPGTRLTVL.

A few counts support this clonotype. The chain couples TRBV7-9 to TRBJ1-1, with a possible D match to TRBD1 (5 bases). Germline loops: CDR1 SEHNR, CDR2 FQNEAQ (reference sequence). Trimming left V 6 bases short and J 3 bases short, with 11 bases between. CDR3 length: 13 residues. CDR3 nucleotide sequence: TGTGCCAGCAGTTTCCTCAGGGACACTGAAGCTTTCTTT. Protein sequence: CASSFLRDTEAFF.

This clonotype was found a few times. The gene calls are TRBV24-1 and TRBJ2-1; D remains unclear. The CDR3 loop spans 13 amino acids. CDR1 is KGHDR and CDR2 is SFDVKD in the germline V gene. V lost 0 bases, J lost 5 bases, and 4 bases lay in between. CDR3 loop: CATSDLEDNEQFF. The CDR3 DNA reads as TGTGCCACCAGTGATTTGGAAGACAATGAGCAGTTCTTC.

The rearrangement uses TRBV10-2 and TRBJ2-1; D may correspond to TRBD1 or TRBD2 (5 bases each). The V and J ends lost 3 bases and 0 bases respectively, with 9 bases between them. Per the germline V gene, CDR1 is WSHSY and CDR2 is SAAADI. The CDR3 runs to 15 residues. The CDR3 loop reads CASSDTGHSYNEQFF. The CDR3 DNA reads TGCGCCAGCAGTGACACGGGGCACTCCTACAATGAGCAGTTCTTC.

This clonotype was found a few times. This rearrangement joins TRBV20-1 to TRBJ1-5, with 11 nucleotides matching TRBD1. Per germline, CDR1 DFQATT and CDR2 SNEGSKA (reference sequence). The V segment lost 6 bases and the J segment 3 bases; nucleotides outside the gene matches: 7. The CDR3 length is 15 residues. The CDR3 DNA follows: TGCAGTGCAGGCGGGACAGGGGGTCCCAATCAGCCCCAGCATTTT. This encodes CSAGGTGGPNQPQHF.

There are many counts of this clonotype. The CDR3 loop is CASREAGPKSGELFF. The CDR3 DNA sequence: TGTGCCAGCAGGGAAGCGGGGCCTAAGAGCGGGGAGCTGTTTTTT. The gene calls are TRBV12-3 or TRBV12-4 and TRBJ2-2; 7 bases line up with TRBD2. The CDR3 is 15 amino acids. The V segment lost 6 bases and the J segment 7 bases; nucleotides outside the gene matches: 11.

The chain carries TRBV6-6 and TRBJ2-1, with a tentative D call TRBD1 (6 bases). Trimming shortened V by 6 bases and J by 4 bases, and 13 bases separated the two germline ends. Germline V lookup: CDR1 MNHNY, CDR2 SVGAGI (reference sequence). This CDR3 has 14 residues. The CDR3 region is CASRARTAYNEQFF. The CDR3 region has the DNA TGTGCCAGCAGAGCGCGGACAGCTTACAATGAGCAGTTCTTC.

Written as DNA, the CDR3 is TGTGCCAGCAGCTTCAGGGGGACCGGCACAGATACGCAGTATTTT. Protein product: CASSFRGTGTDTQYF. V gene TRBV11-2 combines with J gene TRBJ2-3; 7 bases agree with TRBD1. Looked up from germline, CDR1 is SGHAT and CDR2 is FQNNGV. With 3 bases clipped from V and 1 base from J, the junction kept 4 bases outside the gene matches. The CDR3 extends over 15 amino acids.

This rearrangement joins TRBV5-4 to TRBJ1-1; D might be TRBD1 (5 bases). V lost 4 bases, J lost 0 bases, and 10 bases lay in between. The CDR3 runs to 14 residues. The V gene's germline CDR1 is SGHNT and CDR2 YYREEE (reference sequence). The chain's CDR3 is CASSRDSLNTEAFF. Here the CDR3 DNA reads TGTGCCAGCAGCAGAGACAGTCTGAACACTGAAGCTTTCTTT.

CDR3 DNA: TGCAGTGCTAGACCCAGGGGGCAAGAGACCCAGTACTTC. It encodes CSARPRGQETQYF. The chain has TRBV20-1 and TRBJ2-5; 7 nucleotides match TRBD1. With 2 bases clipped from V and 2 bases from J, the junction kept 2 bases outside the gene matches. The germline V gene has CDR1 DFQATT and CDR2 SNEGSKA (reference sequence). The CDR3 length is 13 residues.